Detailed here is one TCR beta chain. Assay: immunoSEQ multiplex PCR; the TCRdb copy retains only in-frame clones and omits some. This sample has 200,000 or so clones, with roughly 91% found just once. The study drew participants aged roughly 18 to 95 years from roughly 25 US areas. The data were obtained in a study of blood T cell repertoires in COVID-19. This TCR came from a man aged 25 to 40 in a cohort exposed to, infected with or recovered from COVID-19 (not recorded which). The specimen sequenced was PBMCs or T cells enriched from blood (not recorded which).

This chain's CDR3 is CASSRGIGELFF. The CDR3 nucleotides are TGTGCCAGCAGCCGGGGTATCGGGGAGCTGTTTTTT. The V gene is TRBV7-2, the J gene TRBJ2-2, with a weak D call TRBD2 (5 bases). The ends were cut back, 5 bases at V and 7 bases at J, with 8 bases in the middle. The CDR3 sequence is 12 residues long. The germline CDR1 and CDR2 sequences are SGHTA and FQGNSA.